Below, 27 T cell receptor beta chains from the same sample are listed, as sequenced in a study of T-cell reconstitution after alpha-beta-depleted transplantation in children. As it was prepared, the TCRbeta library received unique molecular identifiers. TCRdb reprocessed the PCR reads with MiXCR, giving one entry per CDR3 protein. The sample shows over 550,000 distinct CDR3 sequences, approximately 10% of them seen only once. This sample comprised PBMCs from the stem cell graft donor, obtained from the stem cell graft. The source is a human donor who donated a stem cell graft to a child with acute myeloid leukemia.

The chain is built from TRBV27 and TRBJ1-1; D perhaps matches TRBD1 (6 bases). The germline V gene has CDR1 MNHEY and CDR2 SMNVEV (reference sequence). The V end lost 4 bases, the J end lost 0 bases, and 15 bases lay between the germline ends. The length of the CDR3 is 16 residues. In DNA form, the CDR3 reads TGTGCCAGCAGTTACGGGGGCGCAGGAATGAACACTGAAGCTTTCTTT. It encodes CASSYGGAGMNTEAFF.

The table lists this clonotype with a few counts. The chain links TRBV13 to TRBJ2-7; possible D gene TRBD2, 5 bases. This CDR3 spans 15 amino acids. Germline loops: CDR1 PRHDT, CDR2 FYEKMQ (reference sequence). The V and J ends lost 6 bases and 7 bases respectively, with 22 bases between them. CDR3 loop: CASRPLGAPRIEQYF. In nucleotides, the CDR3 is TGTGCCAGCAGACCATTGGGAGCCCCCCGTATAGAGCAGTACTTC.

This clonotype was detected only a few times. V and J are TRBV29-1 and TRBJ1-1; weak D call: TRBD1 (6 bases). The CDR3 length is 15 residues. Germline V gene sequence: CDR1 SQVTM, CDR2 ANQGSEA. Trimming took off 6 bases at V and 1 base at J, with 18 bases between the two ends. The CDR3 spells CSVSDRQLGNTEAFF. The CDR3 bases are TGCAGCGTGTCGGACAGACAACTGGGGAACACTGAAGCTTTCTTT.

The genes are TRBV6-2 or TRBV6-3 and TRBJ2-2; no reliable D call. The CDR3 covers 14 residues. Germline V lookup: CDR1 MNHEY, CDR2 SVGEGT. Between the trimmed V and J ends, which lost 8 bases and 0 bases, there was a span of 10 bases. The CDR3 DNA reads TGTGCCAGCCGAGTAACGTCGAACACCGGGGAGCTGTTTTTT. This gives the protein CASRVTSNTGELFF.

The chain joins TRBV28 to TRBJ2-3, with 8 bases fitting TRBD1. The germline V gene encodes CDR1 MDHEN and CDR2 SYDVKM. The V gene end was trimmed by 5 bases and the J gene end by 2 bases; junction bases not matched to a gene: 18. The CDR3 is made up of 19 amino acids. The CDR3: CASSPPGQARLLNTDTQYF. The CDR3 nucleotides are TGTGCCAGCAGTCCTCCGGGACAGGCCAGGCTTTTAAACACAGATACGCAGTATTTT.

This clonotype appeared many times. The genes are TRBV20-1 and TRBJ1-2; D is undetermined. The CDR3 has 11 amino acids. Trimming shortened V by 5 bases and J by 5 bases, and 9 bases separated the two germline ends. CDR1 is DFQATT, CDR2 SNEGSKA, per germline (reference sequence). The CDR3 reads CSAWSPYGYTF. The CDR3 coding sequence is TGCAGTGCTTGGAGTCCTTATGGCTACACCTTC.

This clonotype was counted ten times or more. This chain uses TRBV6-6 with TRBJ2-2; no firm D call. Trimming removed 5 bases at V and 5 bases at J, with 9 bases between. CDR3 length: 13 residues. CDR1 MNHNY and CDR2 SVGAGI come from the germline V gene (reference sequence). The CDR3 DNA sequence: TGTGCCAGCAGTCTTAGCAAGACCGGGGAGCTGTTTTTT. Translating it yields CASSLSKTGELFF.

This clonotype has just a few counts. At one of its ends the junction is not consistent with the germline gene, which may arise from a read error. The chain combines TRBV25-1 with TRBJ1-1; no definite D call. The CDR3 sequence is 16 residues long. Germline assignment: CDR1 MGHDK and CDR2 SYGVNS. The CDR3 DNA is TGTGCCAGCAGCGAATCCCCCGATTCGGGAGGCACTGAAGCTTTCTTT. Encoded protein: CASSESPDSGGTEAFF.

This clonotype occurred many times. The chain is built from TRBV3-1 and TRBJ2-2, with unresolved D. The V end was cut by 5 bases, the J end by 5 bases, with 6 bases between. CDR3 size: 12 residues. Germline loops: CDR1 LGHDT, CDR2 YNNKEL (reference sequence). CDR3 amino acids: CASSALTGELFF. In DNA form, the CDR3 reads TGTGCCAGCAGCGCTTTAACCGGGGAGCTGTTTTTT.

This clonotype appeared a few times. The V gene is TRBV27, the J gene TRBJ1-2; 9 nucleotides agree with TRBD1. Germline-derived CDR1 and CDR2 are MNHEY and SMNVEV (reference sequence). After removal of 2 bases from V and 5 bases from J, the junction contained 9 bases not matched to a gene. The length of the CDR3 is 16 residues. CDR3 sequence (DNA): TGTGCCAGCAGTTTAGGCGCCGACAGGGGGGGATATGGCTACACCTTC. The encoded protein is CASSLGADRGGYGYTF.

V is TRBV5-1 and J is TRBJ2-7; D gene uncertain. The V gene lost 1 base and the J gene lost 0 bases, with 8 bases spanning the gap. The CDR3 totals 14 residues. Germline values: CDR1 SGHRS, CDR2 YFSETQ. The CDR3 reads CASSLLLPSYEQYF. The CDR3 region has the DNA TGCGCCAGCAGCTTGTTGTTGCCCTCCTACGAGCAGTACTTC.

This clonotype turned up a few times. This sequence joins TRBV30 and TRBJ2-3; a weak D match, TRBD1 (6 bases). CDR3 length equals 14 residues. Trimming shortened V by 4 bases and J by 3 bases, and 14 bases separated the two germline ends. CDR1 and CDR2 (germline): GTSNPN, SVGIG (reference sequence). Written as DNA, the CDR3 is TGTGCCTGGACGACAGGCAGACAAACAGATACGCAGTATTTT. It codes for CAWTTGRQTDTQYF.

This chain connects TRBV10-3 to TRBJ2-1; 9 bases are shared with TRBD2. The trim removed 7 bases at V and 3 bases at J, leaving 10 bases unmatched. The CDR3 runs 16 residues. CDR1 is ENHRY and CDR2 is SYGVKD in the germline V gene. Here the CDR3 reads CAIKGSSAGGYNEQFF. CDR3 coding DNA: TGTGCCATCAAAGGATCCTCAGCGGGAGGCTACAATGAGCAGTTCTTC.

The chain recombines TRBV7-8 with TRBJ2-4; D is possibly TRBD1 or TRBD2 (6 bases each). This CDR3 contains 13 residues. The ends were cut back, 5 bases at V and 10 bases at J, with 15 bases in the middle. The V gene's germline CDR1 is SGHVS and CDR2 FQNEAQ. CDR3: CASSQLGGWIQYF. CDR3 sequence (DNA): TGTGCCAGCAGCCAGCTAGGGGGGTGGATTCAGTACTTC. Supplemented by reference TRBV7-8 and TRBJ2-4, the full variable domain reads GAGVSQSPRYKVAKRGQDVALRCDPISGHVSLFWYQQALGQGPEFLTYFQNEAQLDKSGLPSDRFFAERPEGSVSTLKIQRTQQEDSAVYLCASSQLGGWIQYFGAGTRLSVL.

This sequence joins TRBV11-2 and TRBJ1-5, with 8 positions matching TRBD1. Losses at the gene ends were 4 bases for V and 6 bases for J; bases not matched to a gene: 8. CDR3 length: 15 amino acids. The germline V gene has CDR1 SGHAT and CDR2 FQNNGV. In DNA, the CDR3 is TGTGCCAGCAGCTACGGACAGGGACTTAGTCAGCCCCAGCATTTT. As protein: CASSYGQGLSQPQHF.

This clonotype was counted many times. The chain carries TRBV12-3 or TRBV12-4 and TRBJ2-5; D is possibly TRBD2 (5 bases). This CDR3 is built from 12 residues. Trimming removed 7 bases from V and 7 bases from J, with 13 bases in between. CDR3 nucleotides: TGTGCCAGCACTCCCGGCAGCGGGACCCAGTACTTC. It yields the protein CASTPGSGTQYF.

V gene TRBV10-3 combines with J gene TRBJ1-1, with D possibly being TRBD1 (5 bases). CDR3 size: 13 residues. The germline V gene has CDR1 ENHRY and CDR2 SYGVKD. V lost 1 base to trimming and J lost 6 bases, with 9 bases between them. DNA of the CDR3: TGTGCCATCAGTGAGTTCCGGGACTCTGAAGCTTTCTTT. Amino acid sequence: CAISEFRDSEAFF.

CDR3 in amino acids: CASSYPVMDEQYF. The CDR3 DNA reads as TGTGCCAGCAGTTATCCGGTAATGGACGAGCAGTACTTC. The V gene is TRBV6-2 or TRBV6-3, the J gene TRBJ2-7; D unclear. Trimming cost V 3 bases and J 5 bases, with 11 bases left between them. The CDR3 spans 13 residues. Germline V CDR1 and CDR2: MNHEY, SVGEGT.

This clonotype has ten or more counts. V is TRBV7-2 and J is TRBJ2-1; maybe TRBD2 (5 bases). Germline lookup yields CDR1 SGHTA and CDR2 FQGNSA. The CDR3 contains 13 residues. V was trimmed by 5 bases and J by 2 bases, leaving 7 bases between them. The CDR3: CASSVTTYNEQFF. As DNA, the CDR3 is TGTGCCAGCAGCGTGACTACCTACAATGAGCAGTTCTTC.

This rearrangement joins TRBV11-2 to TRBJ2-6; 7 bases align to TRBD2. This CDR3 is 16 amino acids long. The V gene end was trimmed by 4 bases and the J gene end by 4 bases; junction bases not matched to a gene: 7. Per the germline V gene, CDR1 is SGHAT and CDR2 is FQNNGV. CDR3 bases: TGTGCCAGCAGCTACTCCCGGGGGGAGGGGGCCAACGTCCTGACTTTC. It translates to CASSYSRGEGANVLTF.

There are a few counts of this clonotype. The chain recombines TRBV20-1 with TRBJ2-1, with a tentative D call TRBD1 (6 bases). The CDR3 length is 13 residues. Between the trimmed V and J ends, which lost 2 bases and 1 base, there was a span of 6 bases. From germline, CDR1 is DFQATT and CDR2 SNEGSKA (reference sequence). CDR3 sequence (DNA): TGCAGTGCTAGACAGGGGTCCTACAATGAGCAGTTCTTC. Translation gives CSARQGSYNEQFF.

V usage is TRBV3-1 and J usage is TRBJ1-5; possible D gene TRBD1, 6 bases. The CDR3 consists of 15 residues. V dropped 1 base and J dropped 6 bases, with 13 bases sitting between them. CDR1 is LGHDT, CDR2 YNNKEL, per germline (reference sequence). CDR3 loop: CASSQGRGASQPQHF. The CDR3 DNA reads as TGTGCCAGCAGCCAAGGACGGGGGGCCAGTCAGCCCCAGCATTTT. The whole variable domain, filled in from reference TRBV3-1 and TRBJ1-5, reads DTAVSQTPKYLVTQMGNDKSIKCEQNLGHDTMYWYKQDSKKFLKIMFSYNNKELIINETVPNRFSPKSPDKAHLNLHINSLELGDSAVYFCASSQGRGASQPQHFGDGTRLSIL.

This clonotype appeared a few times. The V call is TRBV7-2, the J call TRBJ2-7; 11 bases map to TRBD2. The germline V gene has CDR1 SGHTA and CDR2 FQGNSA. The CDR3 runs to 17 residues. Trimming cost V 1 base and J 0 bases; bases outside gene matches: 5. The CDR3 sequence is CASSLGRTSGRSYEQYF. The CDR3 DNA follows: TGTGCCAGCAGCTTAGGAAGGACTAGCGGGCGCTCCTACGAGCAGTACTTC.

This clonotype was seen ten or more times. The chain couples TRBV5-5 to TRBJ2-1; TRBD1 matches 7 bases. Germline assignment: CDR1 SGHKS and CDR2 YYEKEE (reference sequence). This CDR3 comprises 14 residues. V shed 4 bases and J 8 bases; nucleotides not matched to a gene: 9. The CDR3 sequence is CASSRATQGDEQFF. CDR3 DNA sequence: TGTGCCAGCAGCCGCGCAACCCAGGGGGATGAGCAGTTCTTC.

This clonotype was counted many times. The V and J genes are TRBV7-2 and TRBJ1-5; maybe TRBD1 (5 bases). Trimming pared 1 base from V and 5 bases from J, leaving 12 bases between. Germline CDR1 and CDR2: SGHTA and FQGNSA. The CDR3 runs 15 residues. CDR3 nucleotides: TGTGCCAGCAGCTTAGGGGAGGGGCTTTATCAGCCCCAGCATTTT. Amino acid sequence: CASSLGEGLYQPQHF.

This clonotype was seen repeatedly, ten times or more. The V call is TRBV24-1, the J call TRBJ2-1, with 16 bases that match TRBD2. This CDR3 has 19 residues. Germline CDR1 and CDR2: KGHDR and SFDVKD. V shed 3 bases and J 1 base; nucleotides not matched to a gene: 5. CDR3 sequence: CATSDPGTSGRVSYNEQFF. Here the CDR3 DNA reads TGTGCCACCAGTGATCCGGGGACTAGCGGGAGGGTGTCCTACAATGAGCAGTTCTTC.

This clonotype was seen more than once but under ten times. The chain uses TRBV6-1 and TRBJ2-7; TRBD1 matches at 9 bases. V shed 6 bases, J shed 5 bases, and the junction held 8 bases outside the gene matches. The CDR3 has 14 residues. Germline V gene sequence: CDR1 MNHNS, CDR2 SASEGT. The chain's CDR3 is CASSDGTGLNEQYF. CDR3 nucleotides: TGTGCCAGCAGCGACGGGACAGGGCTCAACGAGCAGTACTTC.